One T cell receptor (beta chain) is described in this entry. Its antigen remains undetermined. No per-base quality is available; no much larger clone lies one base away. TCRbeta CDR3 regions were amplified from genomic DNA by means of the immunoSEQ Assay, a bias-controlled multiplex PCR. As for how the authors treated the data: The number of nucleated cells in each sample was estimated by amplification of reference gene primers within the assay. To quantify the absolute abundance of each unique TCRbeta CDR3 rearrangement, sequence reads were collapsed and filtered. For each sample, productive Simpson clonality was calculated by taking the square root of Simpson's diversity index across productive rearrangements. Sourced from immuneACCESS, this table was stored by TCRdb with only in-frame sequences that have V and J called. A share of the clones is absent; for the studies checked, an unresolved V gene accounts for under half, and the remainder has no known explanation. Clone size and the V and J calls come from that table; the DNA yielded D and trimming. Within this sample are 250,000 or so clones, with just under 90% of them counted one time only. The ten largest make up approximately 4% of the sample.

In the prospective study, participants were about 18 to 95 years old, resided in 24 geographic areas of the United States, and were enrolled through a virtual design. In the prospective study, participants were assigned to cohorts based on the clinical history participants reported in a screening survey and a study questionnaire. Mobile phlebotomists in the prospective study collected whole blood, serum and a nasopharyngeal or oropharyngeal swab from every participant. Over a 2-month period, participants in the prospective study had the option of providing additional blood draws and questionnaires. Blood samples from the prospective study were shipped frozen or at room temperature prior to DNA extraction. The CDR3 covers 14 residues, taking in both the cysteine and the phenylalanine. The entry retains the CDR3 DNA only, 42 bases that are in frame from base 1. V and J are truncated by 4 bases and 4 bases respectively, leaving an intervening sequence of 13 bases. CDR1 and CDR2 are read off the germline V gene (reference sequence) as MNHEY and SMNVEV.

This sample was taken from a study of blood T cell repertoires in COVID-19 (dated by TCRdb to the early 2020s). Regarding the research as a whole: The collaborator samples originated in the United States, Italy and Spain and spanned the acute and convalescent phases of COVID-19. The repertoires were released in a freely available public database intended as a resource for research on the immune response to SARS-CoV-2. The prospective study material was composed of cDNA or gDNA derived from T cells, B-cell-depleted T cells, or PBMCs. Subjects who had been exposed to COVID-19, were actively infected with it, or had recovered from it provided the deeply sampled blood TCRbeta repertoires that made up the dataset. HLA class I and class II types, where available, came from metadata supplied by the sample provider rather than from assay-based typing. Samples were obtained from the ongoing ImmuneRACE study (first 160 participants) and from about 1,300 subjects provided by 6 global collaborators. The sample metadata nearly always contained a de-identified subject ID, COVID-19 status, age in years and sex. The investigation overall reported the following: The quantity of clinical and demographic metadata differed by source and by participant and was supplied without curation.

The sequence was obtained from a woman aged 30 to 39 with acute COVID-19. In this chain, TRBV27 is recombined with TRBJ2-5; tentative D gene TRBD1, with 6 bases matching. Sequenced: PBMCs or T cells enriched from blood (not recorded which). The bases are TGTGCCAGCAGTTCGCAGGGGAGTGCAGAGACCCAGTACTTC. Translation gives CASSSQGSAETQYF.